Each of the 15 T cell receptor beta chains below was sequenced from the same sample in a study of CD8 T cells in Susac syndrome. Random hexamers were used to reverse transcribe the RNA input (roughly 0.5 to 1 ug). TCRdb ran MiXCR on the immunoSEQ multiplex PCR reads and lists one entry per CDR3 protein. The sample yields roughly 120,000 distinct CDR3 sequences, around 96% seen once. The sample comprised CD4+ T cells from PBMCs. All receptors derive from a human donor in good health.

CDR3 sequence (DNA): TGTGCCACCAGCATTGGAGGCCTAGCCAAAAACATTCAGTACTTC. This translates into CATSIGGLAKNIQYF. The chain combines TRBV15 with TRBJ2-4; maybe TRBD2 (5 bases). The CDR3 loop spans 15 amino acids. Germline V lookup: CDR1 LNHNV, CDR2 YYDKDF (reference sequence). Trimming took off 4 bases at V and 0 bases at J, with 10 bases between the two ends. Using reference TRBV15 and TRBJ2-4 for the parts outside the CDR3, the full variable domain is DAMVIQNPRYQVTQFGKPVTLSCSQTLNHNVMYWYQQKSSQAPKLLFHYYDKDFNNEADTPDNFQSRRPNTSFCFLDIRSPGLGDTAMYLCATSIGGLAKNIQYFGAGTRLSVL.

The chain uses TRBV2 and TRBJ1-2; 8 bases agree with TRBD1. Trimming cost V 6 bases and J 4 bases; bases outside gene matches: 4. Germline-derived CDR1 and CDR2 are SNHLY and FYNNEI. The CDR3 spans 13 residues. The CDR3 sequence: CASRAGGGYGYTF. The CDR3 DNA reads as TGTGCCAGCAGGGCAGGGGGCGGCTATGGCTACACCTTC.

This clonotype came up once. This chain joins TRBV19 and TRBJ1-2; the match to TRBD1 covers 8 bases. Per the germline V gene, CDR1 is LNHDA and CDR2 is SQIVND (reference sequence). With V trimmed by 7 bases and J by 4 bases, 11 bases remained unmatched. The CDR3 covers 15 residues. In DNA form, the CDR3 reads TGTGCCAGTACCCGCGAAGGACAGGGCGTCTATGGCTACACCTTC. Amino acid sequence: CASTREGQGVYGYTF.

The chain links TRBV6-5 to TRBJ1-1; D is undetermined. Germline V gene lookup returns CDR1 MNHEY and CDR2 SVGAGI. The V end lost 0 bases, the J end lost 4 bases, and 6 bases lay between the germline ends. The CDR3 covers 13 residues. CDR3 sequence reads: CASSYSLTTEAFF. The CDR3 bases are TGTGCCAGCAGTTACTCGCTGACCACTGAAGCTTTCTTT.

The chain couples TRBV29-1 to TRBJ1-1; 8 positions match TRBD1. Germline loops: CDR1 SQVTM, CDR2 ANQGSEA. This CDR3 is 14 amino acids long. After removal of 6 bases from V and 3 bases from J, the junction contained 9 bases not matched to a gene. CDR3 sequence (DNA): TGCAGCGTCGGACAGGGCGGAGTGGACACTGAAGCTTTCTTT. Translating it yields CSVGQGGVDTEAFF.

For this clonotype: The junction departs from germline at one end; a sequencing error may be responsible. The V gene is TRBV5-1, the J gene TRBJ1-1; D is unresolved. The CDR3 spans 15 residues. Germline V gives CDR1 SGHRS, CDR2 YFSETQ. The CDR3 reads CARSFDMRRNTEAFF. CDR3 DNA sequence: TGCGCCCGCAGCTTCGACATGAGAAGGAACACTGAAGCTTTCTTT.

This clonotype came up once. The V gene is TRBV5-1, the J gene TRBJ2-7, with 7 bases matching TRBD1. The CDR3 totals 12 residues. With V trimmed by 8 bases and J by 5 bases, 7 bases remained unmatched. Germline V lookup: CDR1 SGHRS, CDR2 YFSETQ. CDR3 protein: CASGGQENEQYF. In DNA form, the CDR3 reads TGCGCCAGTGGCGGACAGGAGAACGAGCAGTACTTC.

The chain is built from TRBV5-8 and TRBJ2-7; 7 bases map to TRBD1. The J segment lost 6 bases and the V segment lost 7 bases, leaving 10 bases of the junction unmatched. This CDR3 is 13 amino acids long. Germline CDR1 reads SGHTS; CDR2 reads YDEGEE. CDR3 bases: TGTGCCAGCTGCGGCACAGGGGCGGGCGAGCAGTACTTC. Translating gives CASCGTGAGEQYF. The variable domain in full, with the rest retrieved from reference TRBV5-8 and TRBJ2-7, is EAGVTQSPTHLIKTRGQQATLRCSPISGHTSVYWYQQALGLGLQFLLWYDEGEERNRGNFPPRFSGRQFPNYSSELNVNALELEDSALYLCASCGTGAGEQYFGPGTRLTVT.

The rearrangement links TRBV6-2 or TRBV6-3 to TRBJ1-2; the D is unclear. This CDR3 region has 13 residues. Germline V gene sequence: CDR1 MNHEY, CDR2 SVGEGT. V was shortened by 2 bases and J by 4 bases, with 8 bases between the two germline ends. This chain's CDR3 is CASSYRRTYGYTF. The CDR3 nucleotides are TGTGCCAGCAGTTACCGCAGAACCTATGGCTACACCTTC.

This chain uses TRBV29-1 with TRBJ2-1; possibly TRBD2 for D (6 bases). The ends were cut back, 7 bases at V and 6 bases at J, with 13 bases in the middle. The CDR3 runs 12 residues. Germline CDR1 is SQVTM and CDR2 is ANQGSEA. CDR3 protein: CSGAPGGNEQFF. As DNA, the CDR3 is TGCAGCGGGGCTCCCGGGGGCAATGAGCAGTTCTTC.

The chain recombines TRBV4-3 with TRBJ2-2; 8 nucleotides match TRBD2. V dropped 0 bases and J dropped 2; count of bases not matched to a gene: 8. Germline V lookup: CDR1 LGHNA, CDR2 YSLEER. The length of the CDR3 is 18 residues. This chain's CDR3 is CASSQDFGGGPNTGELFF. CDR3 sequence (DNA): TGCGCCAGCAGCCAAGATTTCGGGGGGGGGCCAAACACCGGGGAGCTGTTTTTT.

CDR3 in amino acids: CASSPPVTDTQYF. The DNA of the CDR3 is TGTGCCAGCAGCCCCCCCGTCACAGATACGCAGTATTTT. The rearrangement uses TRBV7-9 and TRBJ2-3; D call uncertain. The CDR3 is 13 residues long. The V and J ends lost 5 bases and 2 bases respectively, with 8 bases between them. Germline V gene data show CDR1 as SEHNR and CDR2 as FQNEAQ (reference sequence).

The CDR3 region is CASRLAGGRSDTQYF. The CDR3 nucleotides are TGTGCCAGCAGGCTAGCGGGAGGCCGATCGGATACGCAGTATTTT. J is TRBJ2-3 and V is TRBV2, with 11 nucleotides matching TRBD2. CDR3 length equals 15 residues. Germline V gene lookup returns CDR1 SNHLY and CDR2 FYNNEI. V dropped 6 bases and J dropped 6; count of bases not matched to a gene: 8. The entire variable domain, with the rest obtained from reference TRBV2 and TRBJ2-3, is as follows: EPEVTQTPSHQVTQMGQEVILRCVPISNHLYFYWYRQILGQKVEFLVSFYNNEISEKSEIFDDQFSVERPDGSNFTLKIRSTKLEDSAMYFCASRLAGGRSDTQYFGPGTRLTVL.

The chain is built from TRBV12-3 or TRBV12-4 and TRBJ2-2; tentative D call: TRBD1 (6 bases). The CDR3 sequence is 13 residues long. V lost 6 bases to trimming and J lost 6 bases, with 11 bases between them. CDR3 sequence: CASSQQGAGELFF. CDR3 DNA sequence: TGTGCCAGCAGCCAACAGGGAGCCGGGGAGCTGTTTTTT.

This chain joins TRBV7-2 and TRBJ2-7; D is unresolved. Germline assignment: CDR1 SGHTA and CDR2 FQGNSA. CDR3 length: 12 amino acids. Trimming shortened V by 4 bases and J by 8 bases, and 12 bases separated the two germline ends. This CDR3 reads CASSSRHRKQYF. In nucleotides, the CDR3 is TGTGCCAGCAGCTCCAGGCATCGGAAGCAGTACTTC.